This entry lists 17 T cell receptor beta chains sequenced from one sample in a study of response to subunit inactivated influenza vaccine. MiXCR, run by TCRdb on the RT-PCR reads, gives a single entry per CDR3 protein. This sample has about 570,000 distinct CDR3 sequences, with around 11% found just once. These data were also reused for a study on T cells expressing NK-cell markers. According to that study: cDNA encoding TCR beta was synthesized via 5'RACE template switching incorporating UMIs.

The sample in question was PBMCs from blood, obtained on the day of vaccination. These receptors were taken from a man between 50 and 59 years old who received an inactivated influenza vaccine.

The chain uses TRBV7-2 and TRBJ2-2, with 10 bases aligning to TRBD2. The CDR3 runs to 15 residues. Germline trimming cut 4 bases from V and 6 bases from J; bases unmatched to any gene: 5. Germline V gene lookup returns CDR1 SGHTA and CDR2 FQGNSA. The CDR3 DNA follows: TGTGCCAGCAGCTCTCCCAGCGGGGGGGCCGGGGAGCTGTTTTTT. This codes for CASSSPSGGAGELFF.

The rearrangement links TRBV29-1 to TRBJ2-7; TRBD1 might be the D (7 bases). CDR3 length: 15 residues. Trimming left V 6 bases short and J 4 bases short, with 22 bases between. Germline values: CDR1 SQVTM, CDR2 ANQGSEA. CDR3 sequence reads: CSVSQGGGTGYEQYF. As DNA, the CDR3 is TGCAGCGTCAGCCAGGGGGGAGGTACGGGTTACGAGCAGTACTTC.

The rearrangement uses TRBV5-6 and TRBJ2-3; TRBD2 aligns across 10 bases. The CDR3 has 21 residues. Germline-derived CDR1 and CDR2 are SGHDT and YYEEEE. Trimming cost V 1 base and J 3 bases; bases outside gene matches: 20. The CDR3 DNA is TGTGCCAGCAGCTTGCGGGGATGGACTAGCGGACCTAGCACTGTTACAGATACGCAGTATTTT. Its protein product is CASSLRGWTSGPSTVTDTQYF.

The rearrangement joins TRBV27 to TRBJ2-2; possibly TRBD1 or TRBD2 for D (5 bases each). CDR3 length: 16 residues. Germline V lookup: CDR1 MNHEY, CDR2 SMNVEV (reference sequence). With 5 bases removed from V and 6 bases from J, the gap between germline ends came to 19 bases. CDR3 region: CASSLIWGISPGELFF. The DNA of the CDR3 is TGTGCCAGCAGTCTCATATGGGGGATCTCCCCCGGGGAGCTGTTTTTT.

The sample holds a few counts of this clonotype. The chain is built from TRBV10-3 and TRBJ2-7; 7 nucleotides align to TRBD1. The V segment lost 3 bases and the J segment 5 bases; nucleotides outside the gene matches: 7. CDR1 ENHRY and CDR2 SYGVKD come from the germline V gene. CDR3 length equals 14 residues. DNA of the CDR3: TGTGCCATCAGTGATAGGCAGGGGGTTCACGAGCAGTACTTC. Its translation is CAISDRQGVHEQYF.

This sequence joins TRBV3-1 and TRBJ2-1; 9 nucleotides match TRBD2. The germline gives CDR1 LGHDT, CDR2 YNNKEL (reference sequence). The J segment lost 2 bases and the V segment lost 4 bases, leaving 6 bases of the junction unmatched. CDR3 size: 16 residues. The CDR3 region is CASSPYSGSTYNEQFF. The CDR3 bases are TGTGCCAGCAGCCCCTATAGCGGGAGTACCTACAATGAGCAGTTCTTC.

This clonotype has a handful of counts. The chain has TRBV6-2 or TRBV6-3 and TRBJ2-3; 12 positions agree with TRBD2. The germline gives CDR1 MNHEY, CDR2 SVGEGT. This CDR3 spans 20 amino acids. J lost 1 base, V lost 5 bases, and 16 bases had no gene match. CDR3 sequence: CASSHPTSGRRVYGTDTQYF. The CDR3 coding sequence is TGTGCCAGCAGTCACCCGACTAGCGGGAGAAGGGTCTATGGCACAGATACGCAGTATTTT.

This clonotype was seen a handful of times. The chain employs TRBV3-1 and TRBJ2-1; D unclear. The CDR3 is 11 residues long. CDR1 and CDR2 (germline): LGHDT, YNNKEL (reference sequence). V lost 0 bases, J lost 9 bases, and 3 bases lay in between. CDR3 amino acids: CASSQESEQFF. The DNA for the CDR3 is TGTGCCAGCAGCCAAGAAAGTGAGCAGTTCTTC.

The V gene is TRBV7-8, the J gene TRBJ2-7; 7 positions match TRBD1. Germline CDR1 is SGHVS and CDR2 is FQNEAQ. The junction had 7 bases not matched to a gene; V was cut back by 5 bases and J by 0 bases. CDR3 length: 15 amino acids. CDR3 in amino acids: CASSRQTGSSYEQYF. The DNA of the CDR3 is TGTGCCAGCAGCCGTCAGACAGGGAGCTCCTACGAGCAGTACTTC.

The chain has TRBV6-1 and TRBJ2-3; a weak D match, TRBD1 (8 bases). Trimming cost V 4 bases and J 0 bases, with 11 bases left between them. CDR3 length equals 15 residues. Germline V lookup: CDR1 MNHNS, CDR2 SASEGT. The chain's CDR3 is CASSVQGGSTDTQYF. The CDR3 nucleotides are TGTGCCAGCAGTGTACAGGGGGGGAGCACAGATACGCAGTATTTT.

CDR3 nucleotides: TGCGCCAGCAGCACCCAACGGACAGGGGGAGAGACCCAGTACTTC. This sequence encodes CASSTQRTGGETQYF. The chain employs TRBV5-1 and TRBJ2-5, with TRBD1 identical over 10 bases. Germline CDR1 reads SGHRS; CDR2 reads YFSETQ. Trimming at V came to 4 bases and at J to 4 bases, leaving 7 bases not matched to a gene. The CDR3 length is 15 residues.

This clonotype turned up a few times. This chain connects TRBV28 to TRBJ2-3; unclear D gene. CDR3 size: 14 residues. Germline CDR1 reads MDHEN; CDR2 reads SYDVKM. Trimming shortened V by 3 bases and J by 0 bases, and 7 bases separated the two germline ends. Written as DNA, the CDR3 is TGTGCCAGCAGTTTTGGGGTTAGCACAGATACGCAGTATTTT. Translating it yields CASSFGVSTDTQYF. The whole variable domain, remainder taken from reference TRBV28 and TRBJ2-3, is DVKVTQSSRYLVKRTGEKVFLECVQDMDHENMFWYRQDPGLGLRLIYFSYDVKMKEKGDIPEGYSVSREKKERFSLILESASTNQTSMYLCASSFGVSTDTQYFGPGTRLTVL.

This clonotype has only a few counts. The rearrangement links TRBV6-1 to TRBJ2-7, with 9 positions matching TRBD2. CDR3 size: 13 residues. Germline V gene data show CDR1 as MNHNS and CDR2 as SASEGT. V lost 4 bases and J lost 6; bases outside the gene matches: 4. CDR3 bases: TGTGCCAGCAGTGTAGCGGGGGTCGGCGAGCAGTACTTC. It is translated as CASSVAGVGEQYF.

The chain joins TRBV14 to TRBJ2-1, with TRBD2 as a possible D gene (6 bases). Germline CDR1 SGHDN, CDR2 FVKESK. CDR3 length equals 12 residues. The ends were cut back, 8 bases at V and 7 bases at J, with 12 bases in the middle. This CDR3 reads CASSGELNEQFF. DNA of the CDR3: TGTGCCAGCTCGGGAGAACTTAATGAGCAGTTCTTC.

A few counts support this clonotype. The chain joins TRBV7-2 to TRBJ2-5; tentative D call: TRBD2 (5 bases). Trimming took 3 bases from V and 5 from J, leaving 13 bases between them. Germline CDR1 and CDR2: SGHTA and FQGNSA. This CDR3 has 14 residues. CDR3 coding DNA: TGTGCCAGCAGCTTCTCTAGCCTTAGGGAGACCCAGTACTTC. This codes for CASSFSSLRETQYF.

This clonotype was observed a few times. The chain uses TRBV20-1 and TRBJ2-5; D is perhaps TRBD1 (6 bases). Per the germline V gene, CDR1 is DFQATT and CDR2 is SNEGSKA (reference sequence). V was shortened by 3 bases and J by 5 bases, with 13 bases between the two germline ends. The CDR3 length is 13 residues. The CDR3 DNA sequence: TGCAGTGCTAGTAAGGGGGTATGGGAGACCCAGTACTTC. It is translated as CSASKGVWETQYF.

This clonotype was counted only a few times. This chain uses TRBV12-3 or TRBV12-4 with TRBJ1-1; the D is unclear. There are 13 residues in the CDR3. Trimming removed 3 bases at V and 7 bases at J, with 12 bases between. The CDR3 DNA reads TGTGCCAGCAGTTTTTTCCCAGGAGATGAAGCTTTCTTT. This codes for CASSFFPGDEAFF.